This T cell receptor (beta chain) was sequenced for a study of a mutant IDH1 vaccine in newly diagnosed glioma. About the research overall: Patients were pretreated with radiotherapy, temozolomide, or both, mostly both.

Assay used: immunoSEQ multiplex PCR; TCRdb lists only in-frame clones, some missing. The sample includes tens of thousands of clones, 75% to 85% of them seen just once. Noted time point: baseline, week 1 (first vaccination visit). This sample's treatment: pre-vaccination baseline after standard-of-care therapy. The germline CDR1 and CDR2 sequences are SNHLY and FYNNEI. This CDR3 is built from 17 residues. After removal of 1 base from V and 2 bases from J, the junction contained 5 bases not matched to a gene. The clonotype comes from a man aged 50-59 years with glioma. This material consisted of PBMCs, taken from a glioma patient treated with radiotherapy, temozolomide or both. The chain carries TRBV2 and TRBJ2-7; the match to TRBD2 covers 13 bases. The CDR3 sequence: CASSEGGLAGTTYEQYF. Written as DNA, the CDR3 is TGTGCCAGCAGTGAAGGGGGACTAGCGGGAACAACCTACGAGCAGTACTTC.